The source of this TCR beta chain is a study of T-cell reconstitution after alpha-beta-depleted transplantation in children. Unique molecular identifiers were used in preparing the TCRbeta library. Each CDR3 protein is one row after TCRdb ran MiXCR on the PCR reads. The sample lists about 980,000 distinct CDR3 sequences, about 31% seen once, with roughly 31% in the top ten. Germline-derived CDR1 and CDR2 are MNHEY and SVGAGI. The V end was cut by 0 bases, the J end by 6 bases, with 21 bases between. The CDR3 has 17 residues. The V gene is TRBV6-5, the J gene TRBJ2-7, with D tentatively TRBD2 (7 bases). This receptor was taken from a boy younger than two who had a stem cell transplant for SCID, so the T cells may come from the graft donor. The specimen comprised PBMCs, mostly from graft donor cells, sampled 360 days after TCRalphabeta/CD19-depleted stem cell transplant. The CDR3 is CASSYSTGGGGTTEQYF. In nucleotides, the CDR3 is TGTGCCAGCAGTTACTCGACGGGGGGCGGAGGAACAACCGAGCAGTACTTC.